This T cell receptor (beta chain) appears in the sequencing data of a study of T-cell reconstitution after alpha-beta-depleted transplantation in children. Findings and limits, study-wide: Several hundred graft clones that had expanded were reportedly the source of alpha-beta T cells about two months after transplant. The authors attributed T-cell counts and diversity one year after transplant mostly to newly produced T cells. Some patients' high day-60 TCRbeta diversity was traced to surviving recipient T cells and thymic progenitors.

The CDR3 consists of 12 residues. The V end was cut by 1 base, the J end by 10 bases, with 7 bases between. The germline CDR1 and CDR2 sequences are SEHNR and FQNEAQ (reference sequence). Unique molecular identifiers were used in preparing the TCRbeta library. TCRdb independently ran MiXCR on the PCR reads; one entry per CDR3 protein. This table holds around 700,000 distinct CDR3 sequences, less than 15% found once. Of note for this clonotype: What it binds is not known.

This sample comprised PBMCs, obtained before TCRalphabeta/CD19-depleted stem cell transplant. The chain carries TRBV7-9 and TRBJ2-2; unclear D gene. This clonotype was sampled from a girl between 2 and 10 years old with congenital amegakaryocytic thrombocytopenia, due to receive a stem cell transplant. CDR3 nucleotides: TGTGCCAGCAGCTTAGTGGCATCGGAGCTGTTTTTT. Amino acids: CASSLVASELFF.